This T cell receptor (beta chain) was retrieved from a study of T cell changes during pregnancy in multiple sclerosis. Profiling relied on immunoSEQ multiplex PCR, and the TCRdb table lists in-frame clones only, not all of them. The sample contains 50,000 to 65,000 clones, 90% to 95% of which appear only once. The CDR3 sequence is 16 residues long. Germline CDR1 reads MNHEY; CDR2 reads SMNVEV (reference sequence). Between the trimmed V and J ends, which lost 9 bases and 4 bases, there was a span of 24 bases. This specimen was CD8+ T cells from peripheral blood mononuclear cells, taken in the second trimester of pregnancy. The clonotype was recovered from a female donor with multiple sclerosis, enrolled in a pregnancy study. V gene TRBV27 combines with J gene TRBJ1-1; the D gene is possibly TRBD1 (6 bases). The CDR3 spells CASSLQGGPKGTEAFF. DNA for the CDR3: TGTGCCAGTTCCCTTCAAGGGGGACCAAAGGGCACTGAAGCTTTCTTT.